This T cell receptor (beta chain) appears in the sequencing data of a study of CD8+ T cells in alopecia areata. Germline V gene lookup returns CDR1 SGHTA and CDR2 FQGNSA. This CDR3 has 17 amino acids. V was clipped by 2 bases and J by 2 bases, with 17 bases between them. RNA, once extracted, was reverse transcribed into cDNA for use as the sequencing template. Here immunoSEQ multiplex PCR was the method, and the copy in TCRdb shows in-frame clones only, minus some. Of 150,000 to 200,000 clones listed, just under 60% are singletons. The clonotype comes from a human donor with alopecia areata. Source: CD4+ T cells sorted from blood, taken at week 0. This rearrangement joins TRBV7-2 to TRBJ2-3, with a possible D match to TRBD1 (5 bases). The CDR3 sequence: CASSLSGRRALTDTQYF. The CDR3 DNA follows: TGTGCCAGCAGCTTATCCGGACGCAGGGCCCTCACAGATACGCAGTATTTT.